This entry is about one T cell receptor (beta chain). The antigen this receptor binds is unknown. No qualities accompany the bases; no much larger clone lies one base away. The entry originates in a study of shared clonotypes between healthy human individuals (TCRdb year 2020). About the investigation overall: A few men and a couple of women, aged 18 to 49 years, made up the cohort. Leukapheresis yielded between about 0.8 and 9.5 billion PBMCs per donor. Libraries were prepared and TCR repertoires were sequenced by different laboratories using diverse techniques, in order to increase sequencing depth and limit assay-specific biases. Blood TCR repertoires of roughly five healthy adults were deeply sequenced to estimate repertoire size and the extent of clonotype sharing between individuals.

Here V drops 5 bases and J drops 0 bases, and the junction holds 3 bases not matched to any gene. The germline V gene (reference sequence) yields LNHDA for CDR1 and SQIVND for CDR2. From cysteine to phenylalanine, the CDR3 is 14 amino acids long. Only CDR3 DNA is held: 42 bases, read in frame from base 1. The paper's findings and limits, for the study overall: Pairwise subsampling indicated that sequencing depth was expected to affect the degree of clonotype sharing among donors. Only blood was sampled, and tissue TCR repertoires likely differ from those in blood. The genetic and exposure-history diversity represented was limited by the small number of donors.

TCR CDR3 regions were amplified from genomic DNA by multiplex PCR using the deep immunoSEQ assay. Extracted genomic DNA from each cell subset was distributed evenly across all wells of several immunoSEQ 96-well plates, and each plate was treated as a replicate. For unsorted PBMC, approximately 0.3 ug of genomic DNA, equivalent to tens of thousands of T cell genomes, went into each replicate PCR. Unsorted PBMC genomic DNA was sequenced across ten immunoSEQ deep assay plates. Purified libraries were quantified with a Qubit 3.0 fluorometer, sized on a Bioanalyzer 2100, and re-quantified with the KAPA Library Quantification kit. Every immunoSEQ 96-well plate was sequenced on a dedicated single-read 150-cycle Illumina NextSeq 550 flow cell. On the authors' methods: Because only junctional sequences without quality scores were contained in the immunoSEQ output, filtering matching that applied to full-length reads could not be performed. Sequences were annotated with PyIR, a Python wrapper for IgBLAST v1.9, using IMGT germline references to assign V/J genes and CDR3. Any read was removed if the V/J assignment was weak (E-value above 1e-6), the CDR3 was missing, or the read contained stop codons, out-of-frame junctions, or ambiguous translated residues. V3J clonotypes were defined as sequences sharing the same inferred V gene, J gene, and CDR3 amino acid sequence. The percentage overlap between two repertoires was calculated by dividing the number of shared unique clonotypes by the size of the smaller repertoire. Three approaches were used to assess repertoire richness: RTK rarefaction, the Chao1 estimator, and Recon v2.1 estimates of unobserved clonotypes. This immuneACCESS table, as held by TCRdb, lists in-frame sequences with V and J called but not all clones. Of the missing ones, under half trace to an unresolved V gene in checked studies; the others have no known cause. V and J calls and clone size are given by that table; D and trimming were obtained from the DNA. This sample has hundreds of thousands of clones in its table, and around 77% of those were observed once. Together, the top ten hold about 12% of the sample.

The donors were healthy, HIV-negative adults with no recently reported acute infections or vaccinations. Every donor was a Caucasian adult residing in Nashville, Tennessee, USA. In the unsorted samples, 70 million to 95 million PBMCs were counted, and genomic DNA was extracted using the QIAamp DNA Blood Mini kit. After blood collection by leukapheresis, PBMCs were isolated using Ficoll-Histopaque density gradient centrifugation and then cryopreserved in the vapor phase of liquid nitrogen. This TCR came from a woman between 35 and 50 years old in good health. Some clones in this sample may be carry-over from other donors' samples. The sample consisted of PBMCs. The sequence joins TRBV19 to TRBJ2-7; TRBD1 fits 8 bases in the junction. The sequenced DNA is TGTGCCAGTAGTTTACAGGGGGACTCCTACGAGCAGTACTTC. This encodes CASSLQGDSYEQYF.